The sequence of this T cell receptor beta chain was determined in a study of spatial heterogeneity in lung cancer. Study-level information: Sequencing consistently turned up more beta-chain sequences than alpha-chain sequences.

At least ten counts were recorded for this clonotype. The library was designed around alpha chains, so this beta chain is a stray read whose abundance carries little weight. This CDR3 has 14 residues. The germline V gene has CDR1 SGHRS and CDR2 YFSETQ. V shed 5 bases and J shed 3 bases, with 11 bases lying between them. Time point indicated: sample taken at primary tumor resection. Patients with untreated early-stage non-small cell lung cancer, numbering 55 to 75, were the donors. Tumor, nontumor lung or frozen PBMC supplied whole RNA that was sequenced unsorted. MiXCR, applied by TCRdb to the 5' RACE reads, yields one record per CDR3 protein. The repertoire includes roughly 15,000 distinct CDR3 sequences, just over 3.5% of them detected once, and roughly 10% sits in the top ten.

This chain connects TRBV5-1 to TRBJ2-2, with D possibly being TRBD1 (7 bases). This specimen consisted of normal lung tissue next to the tumor, obtained at surgery. The origin of this receptor is a male donor with early-stage non-small cell lung cancer. The CDR3 is CASSDREDTGELFF. The CDR3 bases are TGCGCCAGCAGTGACAGGGAGGACACCGGGGAGCTGTTTTTT. Full variable domain (outside the CDR3, taken from reference TRBV5-1 and TRBJ2-2): KAGVTQTPRYLIKTRGQQVTLSCSPISGHRSVSWYQQTPGQGLQFLFEYFSETQRNKGNFPGRFSGRQFSNSRSEMNVSTLELGDSALYLCASSDREDTGELFFGEGSRLTVL.